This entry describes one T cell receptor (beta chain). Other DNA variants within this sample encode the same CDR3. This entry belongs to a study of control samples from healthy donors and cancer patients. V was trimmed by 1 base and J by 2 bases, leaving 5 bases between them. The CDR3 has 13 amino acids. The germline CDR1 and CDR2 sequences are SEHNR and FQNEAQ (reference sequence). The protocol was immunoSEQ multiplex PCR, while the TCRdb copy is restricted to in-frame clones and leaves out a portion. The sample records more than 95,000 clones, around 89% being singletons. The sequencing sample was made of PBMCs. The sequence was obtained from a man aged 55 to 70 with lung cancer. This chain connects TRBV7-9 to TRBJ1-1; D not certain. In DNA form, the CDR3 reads TGTGCCAGCAGCTTAGTGGGTAACACTGAAGCTTTCTTT. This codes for CASSLVGNTEAFF.